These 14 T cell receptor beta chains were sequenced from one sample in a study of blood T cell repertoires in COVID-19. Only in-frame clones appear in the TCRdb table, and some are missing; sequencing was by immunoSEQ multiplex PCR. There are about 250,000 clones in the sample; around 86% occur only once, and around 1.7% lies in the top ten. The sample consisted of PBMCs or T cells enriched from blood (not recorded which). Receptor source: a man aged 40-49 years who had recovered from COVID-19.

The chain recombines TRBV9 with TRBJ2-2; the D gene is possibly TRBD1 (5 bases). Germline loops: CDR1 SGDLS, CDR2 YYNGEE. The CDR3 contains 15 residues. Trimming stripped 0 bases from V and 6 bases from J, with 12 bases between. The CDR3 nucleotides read TGTGCCAGCAGCGTAGCTCTAAGGGGCCCCGGGGAGCTGTTTTTT. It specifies CASSVALRGPGELFF.

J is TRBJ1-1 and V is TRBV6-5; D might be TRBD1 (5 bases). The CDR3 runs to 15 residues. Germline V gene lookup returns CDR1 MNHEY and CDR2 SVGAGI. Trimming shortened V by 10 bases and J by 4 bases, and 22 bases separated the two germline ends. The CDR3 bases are TGTGCCACCGGACGGGGGTTGGGCGTAACCACTGAAGCTTTCTTT. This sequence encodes CATGRGLGVTTEAFF.

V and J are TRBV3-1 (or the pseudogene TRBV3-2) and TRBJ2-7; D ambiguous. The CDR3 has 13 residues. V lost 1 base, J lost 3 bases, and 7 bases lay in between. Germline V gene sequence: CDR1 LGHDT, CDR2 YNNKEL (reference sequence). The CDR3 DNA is TGTGCCAGCAGCCAAGGACTCATCTACGAGCAGTACTTC. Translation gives CASSQGLIYEQYF.

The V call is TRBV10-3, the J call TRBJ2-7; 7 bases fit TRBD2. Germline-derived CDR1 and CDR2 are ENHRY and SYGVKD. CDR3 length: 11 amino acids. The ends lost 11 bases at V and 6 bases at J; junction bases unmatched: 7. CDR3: CASREGLEQYF. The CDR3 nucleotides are TGTGCCTCCAGGGAGGGTCTCGAGCAGTACTTC.

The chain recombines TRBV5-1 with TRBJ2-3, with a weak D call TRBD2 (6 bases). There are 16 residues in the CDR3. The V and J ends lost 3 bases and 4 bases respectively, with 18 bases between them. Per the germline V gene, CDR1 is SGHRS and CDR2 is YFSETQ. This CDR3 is CASSSGDRTPPDTQYF. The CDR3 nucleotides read TGCGCCAGCAGCTCGGGGGATAGAACCCCCCCAGATACGCAGTATTTT.

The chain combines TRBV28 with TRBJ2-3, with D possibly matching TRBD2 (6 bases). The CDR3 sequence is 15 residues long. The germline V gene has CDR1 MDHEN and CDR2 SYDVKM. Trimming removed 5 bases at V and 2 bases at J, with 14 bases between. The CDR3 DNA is TGTGCCAGCAGTGCCCTCGGGACTCTCACAGATACGCAGTATTTT. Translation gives CASSALGTLTDTQYF.

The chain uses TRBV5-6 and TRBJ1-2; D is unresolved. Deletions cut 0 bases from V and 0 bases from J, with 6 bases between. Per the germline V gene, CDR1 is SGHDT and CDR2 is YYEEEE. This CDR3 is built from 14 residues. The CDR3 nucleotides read TGTGCCAGCAGCTTGGTAGAGACTAACTATGGCTACACCTTC. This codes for CASSLVETNYGYTF.

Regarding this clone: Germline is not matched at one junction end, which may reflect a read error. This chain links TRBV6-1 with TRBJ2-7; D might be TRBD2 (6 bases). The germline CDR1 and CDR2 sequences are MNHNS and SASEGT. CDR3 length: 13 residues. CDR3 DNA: TGTGCCAGCAGTGAAAAGGTGGCTAGCGAGCGGTACTTC. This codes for CASSEKVASERYF.

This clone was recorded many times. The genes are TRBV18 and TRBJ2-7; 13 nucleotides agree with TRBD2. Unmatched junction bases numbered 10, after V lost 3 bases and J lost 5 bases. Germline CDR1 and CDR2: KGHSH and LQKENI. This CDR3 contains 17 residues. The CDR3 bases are TGTGCCAGCTCACCTGGACTAGCGGGAGTCGGGTCGGACGAGCAGTACTTC. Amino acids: CASSPGLAGVGSDEQYF.

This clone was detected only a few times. CDR3 loop: CASSLDLGSGNTIYF. The DNA of the CDR3 is TGTGCCAGCAGCTTGGACTTAGGCTCTGGAAACACCATATATTTT. This sequence joins TRBV7-9 and TRBJ1-3; D unresolved. Germline CDR1 reads SEHNR; CDR2 reads FQNEAQ (reference sequence). The CDR3 is 15 amino acids. Trimming stripped 3 bases from V and 0 bases from J, with 9 bases between.

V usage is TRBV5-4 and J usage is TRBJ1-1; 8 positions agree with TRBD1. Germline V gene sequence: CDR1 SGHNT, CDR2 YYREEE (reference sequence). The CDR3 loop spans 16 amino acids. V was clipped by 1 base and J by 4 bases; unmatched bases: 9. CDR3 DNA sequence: TGTGCCAGCAGCTTGTGGGGCAGGGGGCGAAGCACTGAAGCTTTCTTT. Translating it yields CASSLWGRGRSTEAFF.

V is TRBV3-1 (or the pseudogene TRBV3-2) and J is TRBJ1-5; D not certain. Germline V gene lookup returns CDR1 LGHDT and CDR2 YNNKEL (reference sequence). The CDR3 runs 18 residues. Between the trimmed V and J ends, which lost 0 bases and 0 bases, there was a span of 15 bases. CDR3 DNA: TGTGCCAGCAGCCAAGAAAGAAGAGACACCAATAGCAATCAGCCCCAGCATTTT. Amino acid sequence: CASSQERRDTNSNQPQHF.

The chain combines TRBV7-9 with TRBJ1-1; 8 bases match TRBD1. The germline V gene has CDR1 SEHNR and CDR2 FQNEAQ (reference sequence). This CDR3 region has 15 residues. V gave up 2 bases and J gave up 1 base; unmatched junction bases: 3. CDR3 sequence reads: CASSLYTGGNTEAFF. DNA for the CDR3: TGTGCCAGCAGCTTATATACAGGGGGGAACACTGAAGCTTTCTTT.

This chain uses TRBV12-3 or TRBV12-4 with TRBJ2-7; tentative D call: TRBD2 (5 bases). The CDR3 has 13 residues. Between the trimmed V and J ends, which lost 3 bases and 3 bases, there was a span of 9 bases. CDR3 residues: CASSFDRGYEQYF. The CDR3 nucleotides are TGTGCCAGCAGTTTTGACCGGGGCTACGAGCAGTACTTC.